This T cell receptor (beta chain) derives from a study of radiation and T cells in renal cell carcinoma. In germline, CDR1 is GTSNPN, CDR2 SVGIG (reference sequence). There are 14 residues in the CDR3. V was pared by 3 bases and J by 8 bases, with 10 bases of the junction left unmatched. For this clone: Its target is unknown.

General study results and limits: Top tumor clonotypes rose in blood 2 weeks post-radiation, then contracted.

Sequencing was performed with immunoSEQ multiplex PCR; in TCRdb, only in-frame clones are kept and a portion is missing. Among 130,000 to 150,000 clones listed, approximately 90% were seen once. Noted time point: baseline pretreatment blood. Treatment in this sample: 15 Gy SBRT to primary tumor, nephrectomy 4 weeks later. Radiation-treated patients gave blood at baseline, week 2 and week 4. The material sequenced was blood, taken from a patient whose treatment included radiotherapy and nephrectomy. The origin of this receptor is a woman in her 70s with renal cell carcinoma. The chain combines TRBV30 with TRBJ1-5, with 7 bases matching TRBD1. The CDR3 protein is CAWSPTGALKPQHF. The CDR3 nucleotides are TGTGCCTGGAGCCCAACAGGGGCCCTAAAGCCCCAGCATTTT.